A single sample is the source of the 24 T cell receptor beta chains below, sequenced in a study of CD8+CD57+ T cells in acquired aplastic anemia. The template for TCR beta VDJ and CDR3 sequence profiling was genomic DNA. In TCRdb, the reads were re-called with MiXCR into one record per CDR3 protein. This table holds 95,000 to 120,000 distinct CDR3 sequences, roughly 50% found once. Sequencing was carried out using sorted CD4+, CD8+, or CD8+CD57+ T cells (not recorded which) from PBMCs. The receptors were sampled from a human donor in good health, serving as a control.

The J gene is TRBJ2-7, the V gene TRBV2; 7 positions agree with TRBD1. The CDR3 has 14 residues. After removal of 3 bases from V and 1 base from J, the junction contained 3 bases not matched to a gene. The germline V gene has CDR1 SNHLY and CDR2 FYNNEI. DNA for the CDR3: TGTGCCAGCAGTGACAGGGGGAGATCCTACGAGCAGTACTTC. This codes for CASSDRGRSYEQYF. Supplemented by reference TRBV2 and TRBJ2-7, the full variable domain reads EPEVTQTPSHQVTQMGQEVILRCVPISNHLYFYWYRQILGQKVEFLVSFYNNEISEKSEIFDDQFSVERPDGSNFTLKIRSTKLEDSAMYFCASSDRGRSYEQYFGPGTRLTVT.

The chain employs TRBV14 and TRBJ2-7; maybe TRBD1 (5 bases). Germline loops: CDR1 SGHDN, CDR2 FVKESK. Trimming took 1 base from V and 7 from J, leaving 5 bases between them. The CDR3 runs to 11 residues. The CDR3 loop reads CASSQGQEQYF. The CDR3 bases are TGTGCCAGCAGCCAAGGACAGGAGCAGTACTTC.

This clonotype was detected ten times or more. The CDR3, as DNA: TGCGCCAGCAGCCAAGAGAGGTCTGGGGCCAACGTCCTGACTTTC. This codes for CASSQERSGANVLTF. The chain uses TRBV4-3 and TRBJ2-6; D uncertain. CDR3 length: 15 residues. The V end lost 0 bases, the J end lost 1 base, and 4 bases lay between the germline ends. Germline V gives CDR1 LGHNA, CDR2 YSLEER.

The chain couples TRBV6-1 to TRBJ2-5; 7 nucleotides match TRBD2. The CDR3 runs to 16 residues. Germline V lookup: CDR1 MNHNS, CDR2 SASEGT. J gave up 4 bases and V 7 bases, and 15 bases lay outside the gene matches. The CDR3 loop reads CASILGGILAGETQYF. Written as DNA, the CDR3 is TGTGCCAGCATTCTGGGGGGGATATTAGCAGGAGAGACCCAGTACTTC.

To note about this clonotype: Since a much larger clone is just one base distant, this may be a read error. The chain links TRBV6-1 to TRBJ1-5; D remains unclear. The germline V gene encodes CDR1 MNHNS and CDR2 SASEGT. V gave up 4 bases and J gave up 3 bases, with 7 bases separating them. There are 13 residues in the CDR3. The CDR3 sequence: CASSANNNQPQHF. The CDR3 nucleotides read TGTGCCAGCAGTGCCAATAACAATCAGCCCCAGCATTTT.

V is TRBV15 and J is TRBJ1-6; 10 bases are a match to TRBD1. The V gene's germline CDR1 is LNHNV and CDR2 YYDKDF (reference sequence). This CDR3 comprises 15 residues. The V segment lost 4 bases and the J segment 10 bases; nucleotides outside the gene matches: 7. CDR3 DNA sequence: TGTGCCACCAGCACTAGGGGGACAGGGGCCTCACCCCTCCACTTT. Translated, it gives CATSTRGTGASPLHF.

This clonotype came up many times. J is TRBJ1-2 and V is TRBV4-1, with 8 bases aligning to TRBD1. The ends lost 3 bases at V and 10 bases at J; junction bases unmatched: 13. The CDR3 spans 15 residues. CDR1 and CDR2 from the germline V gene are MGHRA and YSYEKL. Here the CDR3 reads CASSQGRGQVIFYTF. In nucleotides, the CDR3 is TGCGCCAGCAGCCAGGGGAGGGGACAGGTCATATTCTACACCTTC.

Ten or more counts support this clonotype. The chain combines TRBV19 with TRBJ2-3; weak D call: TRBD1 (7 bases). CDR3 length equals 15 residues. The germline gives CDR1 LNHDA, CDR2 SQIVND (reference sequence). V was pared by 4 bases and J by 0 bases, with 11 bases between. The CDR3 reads CASSSGTASTDTQYF. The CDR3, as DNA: TGTGCCAGTAGTAGCGGGACAGCTAGCACAGATACGCAGTATTTT.

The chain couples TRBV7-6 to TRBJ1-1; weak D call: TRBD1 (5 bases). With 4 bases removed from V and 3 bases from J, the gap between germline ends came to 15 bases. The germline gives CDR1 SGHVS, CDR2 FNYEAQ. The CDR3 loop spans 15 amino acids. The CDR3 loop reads CASSSLSTDYTEAFF. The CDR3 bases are TGTGCCAGCAGCTCTTTATCGACAGACTACACTGAAGCTTTCTTT.

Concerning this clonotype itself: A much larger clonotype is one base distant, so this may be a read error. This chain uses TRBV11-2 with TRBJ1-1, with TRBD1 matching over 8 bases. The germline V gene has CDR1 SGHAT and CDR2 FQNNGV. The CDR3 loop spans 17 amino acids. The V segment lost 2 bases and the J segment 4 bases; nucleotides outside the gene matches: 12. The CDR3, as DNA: TGTGCCAGCAGCTTATACGGAGGGCAGGGGGCGTGCACTGAAGCTTTCTTT. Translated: CASSLYGGQGACTEAFF.

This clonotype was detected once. CDR3 loop: CASSLPGEQYV. The DNA for the CDR3 is TGTGCCAGCAGCTTGCCAGGCGAGCAGTACGTC. The chain recombines TRBV5-6 with TRBJ2-7; D is uncertain. Germline CDR1 is SGHDT and CDR2 is YYEEEE. The CDR3 is 11 residues long. The ends were cut back, 1 base at V and 6 bases at J, with 5 bases in the middle.

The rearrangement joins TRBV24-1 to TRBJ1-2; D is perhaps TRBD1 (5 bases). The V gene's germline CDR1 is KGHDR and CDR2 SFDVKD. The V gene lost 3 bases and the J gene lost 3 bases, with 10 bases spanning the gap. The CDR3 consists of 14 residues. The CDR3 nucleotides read TGTGCCACCAGTGATCCGGGACGAGACTATGGCTACACCTTC. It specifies CATSDPGRDYGYTF.

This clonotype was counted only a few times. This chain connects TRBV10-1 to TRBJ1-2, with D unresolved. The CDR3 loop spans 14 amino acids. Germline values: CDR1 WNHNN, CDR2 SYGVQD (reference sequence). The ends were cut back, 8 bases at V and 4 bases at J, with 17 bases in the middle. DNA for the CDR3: TGCGCCAGCGGTCACACTCCGGGTATCTATGGCTACACCTTC. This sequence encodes CASGHTPGIYGYTF.

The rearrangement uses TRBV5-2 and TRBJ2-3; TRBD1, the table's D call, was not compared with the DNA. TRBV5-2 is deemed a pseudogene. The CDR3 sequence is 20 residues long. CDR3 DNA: TGTGCCAGCAAGCTGGGGTTCGTCGGTAAATCTCGCGCCGACACAGATACGCAGTATTTT. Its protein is CASKLGFVGKSRADTDTQYF.

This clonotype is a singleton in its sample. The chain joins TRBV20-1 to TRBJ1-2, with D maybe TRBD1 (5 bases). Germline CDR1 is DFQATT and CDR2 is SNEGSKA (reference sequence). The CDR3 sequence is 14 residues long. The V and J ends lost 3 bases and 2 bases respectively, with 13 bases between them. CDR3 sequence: CSARRRGSNYGYTF. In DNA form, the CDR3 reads TGCAGTGCTAGGAGAAGGGGCAGCAACTATGGCTACACCTTC.

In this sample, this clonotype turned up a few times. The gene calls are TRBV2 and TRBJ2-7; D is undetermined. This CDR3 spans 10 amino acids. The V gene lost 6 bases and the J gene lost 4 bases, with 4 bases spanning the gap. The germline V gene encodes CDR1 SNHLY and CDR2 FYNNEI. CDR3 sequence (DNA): TGTGCCAGCAGGGTTTACGAGCAGTACTTC. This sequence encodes CASRVYEQYF.

In DNA, the CDR3 is TGCGCCAGCAGCAACGAACGTCGAAGCGATGAGCAGTTCTTC. Protein sequence: CASSNERRSDEQFF. The rearrangement joins TRBV5-1 to TRBJ2-1; no firm D call. The V and J ends lost 4 bases and 8 bases respectively, with 16 bases between them. The CDR3 contains 14 residues. CDR1 is SGHRS and CDR2 is YFSETQ in the germline V gene.

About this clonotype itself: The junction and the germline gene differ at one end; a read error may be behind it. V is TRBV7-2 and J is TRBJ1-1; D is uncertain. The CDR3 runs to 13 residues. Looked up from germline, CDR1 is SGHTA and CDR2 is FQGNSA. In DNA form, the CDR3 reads TGTGCCGGCAGCTTAGAGACGAACACTGAAGCTTTCTTT. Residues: CAGSLETNTEAFF.

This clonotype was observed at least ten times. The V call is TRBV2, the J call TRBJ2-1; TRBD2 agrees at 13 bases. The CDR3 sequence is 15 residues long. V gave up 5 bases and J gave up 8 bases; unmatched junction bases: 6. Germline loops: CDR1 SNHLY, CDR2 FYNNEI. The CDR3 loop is CASSPGLAGIDEQFF. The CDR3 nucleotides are TGTGCCAGCAGTCCGGGACTAGCGGGGATTGATGAGCAGTTCTTC.

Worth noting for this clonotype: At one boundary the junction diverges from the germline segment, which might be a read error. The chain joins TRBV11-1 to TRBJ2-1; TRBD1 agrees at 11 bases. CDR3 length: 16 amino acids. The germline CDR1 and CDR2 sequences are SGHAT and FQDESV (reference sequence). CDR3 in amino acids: CASSLEGQGEGNERFF. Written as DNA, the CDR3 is TGTGCCAGCAGCCTAGAGGGACAGGGGGAGGGCAATGAGCGGTTCTTC.

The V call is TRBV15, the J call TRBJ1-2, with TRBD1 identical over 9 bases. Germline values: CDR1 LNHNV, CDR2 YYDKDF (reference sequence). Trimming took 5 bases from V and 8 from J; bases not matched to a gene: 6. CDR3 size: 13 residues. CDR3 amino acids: CATSWDRVGGYTF. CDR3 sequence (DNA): TGTGCCACCAGCTGGGACAGGGTAGGCGGCTACACCTTC. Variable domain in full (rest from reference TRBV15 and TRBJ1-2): DAMVIQNPRYQVTQFGKPVTLSCSQTLNHNVMYWYQQKSSQAPKLLFHYYDKDFNNEADTPDNFQSRRPNTSFCFLDIRSPGLGDTAMYLCATSWDRVGGYTFGSGTRLTVV.

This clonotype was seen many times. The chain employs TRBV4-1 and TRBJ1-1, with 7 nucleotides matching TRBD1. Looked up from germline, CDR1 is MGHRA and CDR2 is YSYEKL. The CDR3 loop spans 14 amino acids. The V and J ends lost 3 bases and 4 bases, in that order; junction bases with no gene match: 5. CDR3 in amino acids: CASSQVTGLTEAFF. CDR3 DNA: TGCGCCAGCAGCCAGGTGACAGGGCTCACTGAAGCTTTCTTT.

The CDR3 is CASTIGQGAGGYTF. The CDR3 coding sequence is TGTGCCAGCACCATTGGACAGGGGGCTGGCGGCTACACCTTC. The chain joins TRBV11-1 to TRBJ1-2, with TRBD1 matching over 11 bases. The CDR3 has 14 residues. The germline V gene encodes CDR1 SGHAT and CDR2 FQDESV (reference sequence). The ends lost 7 bases at V and 8 bases at J; junction bases unmatched: 9.

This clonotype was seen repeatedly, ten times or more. DNA for the CDR3: TGTGCCAGCAGCCAAGATCTTCGGGGGGGTCTTGATGAGCAGTTCTTC. Its translation: CASSQDLRGGLDEQFF. J is TRBJ2-1 and V is TRBV4-2; TRBD2 agrees at 8 bases. The germline V gene encodes CDR1 LGHNA and CDR2 YNFKEQ. This CDR3 is 16 amino acids long. The V segment lost 0 bases and the J segment 8 bases; nucleotides outside the gene matches: 9.